This TCR beta chain came from a study of T cell changes during pregnancy in multiple sclerosis. The assay was immunoSEQ multiplex PCR, and TCRdb's table has in-frame clones only and misses some. The table lists some 31,000 clones, approximately 89% of them singletons. The TCR sequence derives from a female donor with multiple sclerosis, enrolled in a pregnancy study. The sample here was CD8+ T cells from peripheral blood mononuclear cells, taken in the second trimester of pregnancy.

CDR3 protein: CASSFFLAGGKDTYNEQFF. The CDR3 DNA follows: TGTGCCAGCAGCTTCTTTCTAGCGGGAGGCAAAGATACTTACAATGAGCAGTTCTTC. The V gene is TRBV11-2, the J gene TRBJ2-1; TRBD2 aligns across 11 bases. The germline V gene has CDR1 SGHAT and CDR2 FQNNGV. The CDR3 consists of 19 residues. The junction had 14 bases not matched to a gene; V was cut back by 3 bases and J by 4 bases.